This is a list of T cell receptor beta chains from one sample in a study of T-cell memory formation after mild COVID-19. In TCRdb, the 5' RACE reads were re-called with MiXCR into one record per CDR3 protein. This table has roughly 370,000 distinct CDR3 sequences, about 17% appearing once. The sample taken for sequencing was PBMCs or a T cell subset sorted from them (not recorded which). These TCRs come from a man aged 18 to 30 who had mild COVID-19 (a few samples of this study predate the infection). Cell type and time point are not known. The CDR3 runs from the conserved cysteine through the conserved F or W. D genes are given only for firm matches. Clone sizes are given selectively: once, few, many, or a class where the clone is expanded.

TRBJ2-2,NA,NA,TRBV7-9,CASSLSSTNTGELFF,TGTGCCAGCAGCTTATCATCAACGAACACCGGGGAGCTGTTTTTT
TRBJ1-2,few,TRBD1,TRBV6-6,CASSYSILRQGMGYTF,TGTGCCAGCAGTTACTCGATATTAAGACAGGGAATGGGCTACACCTTC
TRBJ1-4,NA,TRBD1,TRBV6-6,CASSYQRGQGTTNEKLFF,TGTGCCAGCAGTTACCAGAGGGGGCAGGGGACAACTAATGAAAAACTGTTTTTT
TRBJ1-1,NA,NA,TRBV7-2,CATQAGVRTEAFF,TGTGCCACCCAAGCCGGGGTTCGCACTGAAGCTTTCTTT
TRBJ2-7,NA,NA,TRBV7-2,CASSLQGRVYEQYF,TGTGCCAGCAGCCTACAGGGCAGGGTCTACGAGCAGTACTTC
TRBJ2-3,NA,TRBD1,TRBV4-1,CASSQVDRVNTQYF,TGCGCCAGCAGCCAAGTGGACAGGGTCAATACGCAGTATTTT
TRBJ1-4,NA,NA,TRBV25-1,CASSENRQGGEKLFF,TGTGCCAGCAGTGAAAATCGGCAGGGCGGTGAAAAACTGTTTTTT
TRBJ2-1,NA,NA,TRBV4-3,CASSQWSAGEQFF,TGCGCCAGCAGCCAATGGTCGGCTGGTGAGCAGTTCTTC
TRBJ2-7,NA,NA,TRBV4-3,CASSQGQGWLYEQYF,TGCGCCAGCAGCCAAGGCCAGGGATGGTTGTACGAGCAGTACTTC
TRBJ2-7,few,NA,TRBV12-3/TRBV12-4,CASSLDRDLYEQYF,TGTGCCAGCAGTTTAGACAGGGACCTCTACGAGCAGTACTTC